This is a list of T cell receptor beta chains from one sample in a study of blood T cell repertoires in COVID-19. Here immunoSEQ multiplex PCR was the method, and the copy in TCRdb shows in-frame clones only, minus some. The repertoire includes 120,000 or so clones, 88% of them detected once, and approximately 3.5% sits in the top ten. Sequenced input: peripheral blood. These receptors were obtained from a woman aged 45-60 years with acute or convalescent COVID-19. Both conserved end residues are part of each CDR3. The D gene is left open where the match is weak. Only some rows state a clone size, as once, few, many or a class for expanded clones.

>.|TRBJ2-1|TRBV2|TRBD2
CASSEWRESPNEQFF
TGTGCCAGCAGTGAATGGCGGGAGAGTCCCAATGAGCAGTTCTTC
>once|TRBJ2-6|TRBV7-2|TRBD1
CASSPVSGTGSGANVLTF
TGTGCCAGCAGCCCCGTATCCGGGACAGGCTCTGGGGCCAACGTCCTGACTTTC
>.|TRBJ2-3|TRBV5-1|TRBD2
CASSHRTSGTGADTQYF
TGCGCCAGCAGCCACAGGACTAGCGGGACTGGGGCAGATACGCAGTATTTT
>.|TRBJ1-2|TRBV7-9|TRBD1
CASSFGTANYGYTF
TGTGCCAGCAGCTTCGGGACAGCTAACTATGGCTACACCTTC
>.|TRBJ2-5|TRBV27|TRBD2
CASGTGRARETQYF
TGTGCCAGCGGAACGGGGAGGGCCCGGGAGACCCAGTACTTC
>.|TRBJ1-2|TRBV27|.
CASRVGGANYGYTF
TGTGCCAGCAGGGTAGGGGGGGCTAACTATGGCTACACCTTC
>.|TRBJ2-1|TRBV28|TRBD2
CASSPSGSSYNEQFF
TGTGCCAGCAGTCCTAGCGGGAGCTCCTACAATGAGCAGTTCTTC
>.|TRBJ1-1|TRBV6-5|.
CASPKAAGGGTEAFF
TGTGCCAGCCCGAAGGCGGCTGGGGGAGGCACTGAAGCTTTCTTT
>.|TRBJ2-3|TRBV11-3|.
CASSLVEDTQYF
TGTGCCAGCAGCTTAGTGGAGGATACGCAGTATTTT
>once|TRBJ1-5|TRBV6-6|TRBD1
CASSYDRGINQPQHF
TGTGCCAGCAGTTACGACAGGGGGATCAATCAGCCCCAGCATTTT
>.|TRBJ2-7|TRBV5-1|TRBD1
CASSLEGQGAYEQYF
TGCGCCAGCAGCTTGGAGGGACAGGGGGCCTACGAGCAGTACTTC
>.|TRBJ1-6|TRBV5-6|TRBD1
CASSPPPGQYNSPLHF
TGTGCCAGCAGCCCACCACCGGGACAGTATAATTCACCCCTCCACTTT
>.|TRBJ2-5|TRBV5-4|.
CASSLASGEDETQYF
TGTGCCAGCAGCTTGGCTTCGGGAGAGGATGAGACCCAGTACTTC
>few|TRBJ1-5|TRBV18|TRBD1
CASSRTGTGGGQPQHF
TGTGCCAGCTCACGAACCGGGACAGGGGGCGGACAGCCCCAGCATTTT
>.|TRBJ1-1|TRBV18|.
CASSPPQGGTNTEAFF
TGTGCCAGCTCACCACCACAGGGAGGGACGAACACTGAAGCTTTCTTT
>.|TRBJ1-2|TRBV15|.
CATSRDGVGYTF
TGTGCCACCAGCAGAGACGGGGTCGGCTACACCTTC
>.|TRBJ2-1|TRBV7-9|TRBD2
CASSLLRIAGGGNEQFF
TGTGCCAGCAGCTTACTTCGGATAGCGGGAGGTGGTAATGAGCAGTTCTTC
>.|TRBJ2-1|TRBV5-6|TRBD1
CASSFGTGQGYNEQFF
TGTGCCAGCAGCTTTGGGACCGGACAGGGCTACAATGAGCAGTTCTTC
>once|TRBJ2-7|TRBV30|TRBD1
CAWSATYVTGATYEQYF
TGTGCCTGGAGCGCAACCTATGTGACAGGGGCTACCTACGAGCAGTACTTC
>.|TRBJ1-5|TRBV4-1|TRBD1
CASSRDRGYQPQHF
TGCGCCAGCAGCCGGGACAGGGGATACCAGCCCCAGCATTTT
>.|TRBJ2-7|TRBV28|TRBD2
CASSSPGYGRASYEQYF
TGTGCCAGCAGTTCTCCGGGGTATGGGAGGGCATCCTACGAGCAGTACTTC
>many|TRBJ1-1|TRBV5-1|TRBD1
CASSLSGGKTEAFF
TGCGCCAGCAGCTTATCAGGGGGCAAAACTGAAGCTTTCTTT
>once|TRBJ2-7|TRBV21-1|.
CASSKTATLSYEQYF
TGTGCCAGCAGCAAGACAGCCACCCTCTCCTACGAGCAGTACTTC
>.|TRBJ1-6|TRBV5-4|.
CASSLRAGDSPLHF
TGTGCCAGCAGCTTGCGGGCCGGGGATTCACCCCTCCACTTT
>.|TRBJ1-5|TRBV6-6|TRBD1
CASSYYPRGDQPQHF
TGTGCCAGCAGTTACTACCCCAGGGGGGATCAGCCCCAGCATTTT
>.|TRBJ2-7|TRBV13|TRBD1
CASSLGGGRMYEQYF
TGTGCCAGCAGCTTAGGAGGGGGCAGGATGTACGAGCAGTACTTC
>.|TRBJ1-6|TRBV3-1/TRBV3-2|.
CASRLGREGVSALHF
TGTGCCAGCAGGCTGGGGAGGGAGGGGGTTTCGGCCCTCCACTTT
>.|TRBJ2-1|TRBV11-3|TRBD2
CASSLLAAGYNEQFF
TGTGCCAGCAGCTTGCTAGCGGCTGGCTACAATGAGCAGTTCTTC
>.|TRBJ2-7|TRBV3-1/TRBV3-2|TRBD1
CASSQASGTAGEQYF
TGTGCCAGCAGCCAAGCCTCAGGGACAGCTGGCGAGCAGTACTTC
>once|TRBJ2-2|TRBV5-1|TRBD2
CASSLNSGAGELFF
TGCGCCAGCAGCTTGAATAGCGGGGCCGGGGAGCTGTTTTTT
>.|TRBJ1-4|TRBV19|.
CASSASGFLFEKLFF
TGTGCCAGTAGTGCATCGGGGTTTTTATTTGAAAAACTGTTTTTT
>once|TRBJ1-4|TRBV19|TRBD1
CASTDRGRTEKLFF
TGTGCCAGTACGGACAGGGGGCGTACTGAAAAACTGTTTTTT
>.|TRBJ2-4|TRBV28|TRBD1
CASRNRVRRQGEVAKNIQYF
TGTGCCAGCAGGAATCGCGTCCGCCGACAGGGCGAGGTAGCCAAAAACATTCAGTACTTC
>.|TRBJ2-2|TRBV5-4|.
CASSLDMVGGTGELFF
TGTGCCAGCAGCTTGGATATGGTTGGAGGCACCGGGGAGCTGTTTTTT
>.|TRBJ1-5|TRBV11-2|.
CASSLEDGNQPQHF
TGTGCCAGCAGCTTAGAAGACGGGAATCAGCCCCAGCATTTT
>.|TRBJ2-7|TRBV2|TRBD2
CASRPSTSGTPYEQYF
TGTGCCAGCAGGCCCTCGACTAGCGGGACCCCCTACGAGCAGTACTTC
>.|TRBJ2-7|TRBV24-1|.
CATSETSLRYEQYF
TGTGCCACCAGTGAAACTAGCCTGAGATACGAGCAGTACTTC
>once|TRBJ2-7|TRBV13|TRBD2
CASSQERGSLSYEQYF
TGTGCCAGCAGCCAAGAGCGGGGGTCACTCTCCTACGAGCAGTACTTC
>.|TRBJ2-3|TRBV7-2|.
CASSPGTSTDTQYF
TGTGCCAGCAGCCCCGGGACTAGCACAGATACGCAGTATTTT
>.|TRBJ2-1|TRBV20-1|TRBD2
CSASSGERGASFF
TGCAGTGCTAGTTCGGGGGAGCGGGGGGCGTCGTTCTTC
>.|TRBJ2-5|TRBV28|.
CASTNPRGTDLGETQYF
TGTGCCAGCACTAACCCCCGCGGGACAGATCTGGGAGAGACCCAGTACTTC
>.|TRBJ2-5|TRBV28|.
CASSSHRTARQETQYF
TGTGCCAGCAGTTCACACCGGACAGCCAGACAAGAGACCCAGTACTTC
>.|TRBJ1-3|TRBV5-1|.
CASSPPLGGGSNTIYF
TGCGCCAGCAGCCCCCCCCTTGGGGGGGGATCGAACACCATATATTTT
>once|TRBJ1-1|TRBV2|TRBD1
CASGGNRGAFF
TGTGCCAGCGGGGGGAACAGGGGAGCTTTCTTT
>.|TRBJ2-1|TRBV29-1|TRBD2
CSVTSGSSYNEQFF
TGCAGCGTCACTAGCGGGAGTTCCTACAATGAGCAGTTCTTC
>.|TRBJ2-7|TRBV6-5|.
CATGTSYEQYF
TGTGCCACCGGGACTTCCTACGAGCAGTACTTC
>.|TRBJ2-7|TRBV6-5|.
CASSYSRVYEQYF
TGTGCCAGCAGTTACTCGCGGGTCTACGAGCAGTACTTC